These 28 T cell receptor beta chains came from one sample sequenced in a study of early stage breast cancer tumors. Using immunoSEQ multiplex PCR, the repertoire was profiled, and TCRdb retains in-frame clones only, with some absent. Of fewer than 25,000 clones detected, roughly 64% appear once; the ten largest clones hold just under 10%. Material for sequencing was breast tumor tissue. The receptors were sampled from a person between 60 and 70 years old with breast cancer.

The chain employs TRBV5-1 and TRBJ2-2; 10 bases map to TRBD1. J gave up 5 bases and V 3 bases, and 4 bases lay outside the gene matches. CDR1 SGHRS and CDR2 YFSETQ come from the germline V gene. The CDR3 contains 15 residues. CDR3 nucleotide sequence: TGCGCCAGCAGCTCAGGGACAGGGGAAACCGGGGAGCTGTTTTTT. Amino acids: CASSSGTGETGELFF.

This sequence joins TRBV6-1 and TRBJ2-7; 7 bases agree with TRBD1. With 6 bases clipped from V and 3 bases from J, the junction kept 11 bases outside the gene matches. CDR1 is MNHNS, CDR2 SASEGT, per germline. The CDR3 consists of 15 residues. CDR3 sequence reads: CASSISGGSYYEQYF. In nucleotides, the CDR3 is TGTGCCAGCAGCATTTCAGGGGGTTCTTACTACGAGCAGTACTTC.

This clone turned up a few times. V and J are TRBV7-3 and TRBJ2-1; maybe TRBD1 (5 bases). The V and J ends lost 4 bases and 4 bases respectively, with 8 bases between them. This CDR3 has 13 amino acids. CDR1 and CDR2 from the germline V gene are SGHTA and FQGTGA. CDR3: CASSSTVYNEQFF. CDR3 coding DNA: TGTGCCAGCAGCTCGACAGTGTACAATGAGCAGTTCTTC.

This chain joins TRBV5-6 and TRBJ2-5, with D perhaps TRBD1 (6 bases). V lost 2 bases and J lost 2, with 10 bases in between. The CDR3 extends over 14 amino acids. Germline V gene sequence: CDR1 SGHDT, CDR2 YYEEEE. This CDR3 is CASSLGQTQETQYF. The DNA for the CDR3 is TGTGCCAGCAGCTTAGGACAGACACAAGAGACCCAGTACTTC.

This clone was counted once. The rearrangement uses TRBV29-1 and TRBJ2-2; 8 bases are a match to TRBD1. Losses at the gene ends were 6 bases for V and 2 bases for J; bases not matched to a gene: 11. Germline loops: CDR1 SQVTM, CDR2 ANQGSEA. CDR3 size: 16 residues. CDR3 in amino acids: CSVRPGTGVNTGELFF. In nucleotides, the CDR3 is TGCAGCGTCCGTCCCGGGACAGGAGTAAACACCGGGGAGCTGTTTTTT.

The V gene is TRBV30, the J gene TRBJ1-2; 9 nucleotides agree with TRBD1. The junction had 8 bases not matched to a gene; V was cut back by 1 base and J by 11 bases. The CDR3 has 13 amino acids. Germline V gene data show CDR1 as GTSNPN and CDR2 as SVGIG (reference sequence). The CDR3 protein is CAWSGEGTGKYTF. CDR3 bases: TGTGCCTGGAGTGGTGAGGGGACAGGGAAATACACCTTC.

V is TRBV11-2 and J is TRBJ2-2; TRBD1 matches at 7 bases. The CDR3 spans 15 residues. CDR1 is SGHAT and CDR2 is FQNNGV in the germline V gene. V gave up 4 bases and J gave up 4 bases; unmatched junction bases: 6. The CDR3 DNA follows: TGTGCCAGCAGCTATGACAGGGTGGGCACCGGGGAGCTGTTTTTT. Translating gives CASSYDRVGTGELFF.

This chain joins TRBV11-2 and TRBJ1-2; D is uncertain. The germline gives CDR1 SGHAT, CDR2 FQNNGV. The CDR3 consists of 15 residues. V lost 0 bases, J lost 2 bases, and 10 bases lay in between. The CDR3 DNA is TGTGCCAGCAGCTTAGATAATAGAGGGAACTATGGCTACACCTTC. Amino acid sequence: CASSLDNRGNYGYTF.

Here the CDR3 DNA reads TGTGCCAGCAGCTTGTCCGGGAGCCCTCGCGAGCAGTACTTC. Translated: CASSLSGSPREQYF. V usage is TRBV5-4 and J usage is TRBJ2-7; tentative D call: TRBD2 (6 bases). Trimming removed 1 base from V and 6 bases from J, with 14 bases in between. Germline assignment: CDR1 SGHNT and CDR2 YYREEE (reference sequence). The CDR3 contains 14 residues.

In this sample, this clone turned up once. V gene TRBV19 combines with J gene TRBJ1-2; D unclear. The CDR3 runs to 14 residues. V was trimmed by 1 base and J by 7 bases, leaving 13 bases between them. The germline CDR1 and CDR2 sequences are LNHDA and SQIVND (reference sequence). In DNA form, the CDR3 reads TGTGCCAGTAGTATAGCCCACGGCCCGGGTGGCTACACCTTC. Its translation: CASSIAHGPGGYTF. The whole variable domain, remainder taken from reference TRBV19 and TRBJ1-2, is DGGITQSPKYLFRKEGQNVTLSCEQNLNHDAMYWYRQDPGQGLRLIYYSQIVNDFQKGDIAEGYSVSREKKESFPLTVTSAQKNPTAFYLCASSIAHGPGGYTFGSGTRLTVV.

The chain recombines TRBV4-1 with TRBJ2-7, with 9 bases lining up with TRBD2. Germline CDR1 is MGHRA and CDR2 is YSYEKL. After removal of 1 base from V and 2 bases from J, the junction contained 21 bases not matched to a gene. CDR3 length: 21 amino acids. The CDR3 DNA reads as TGCGCCAGCAGCCAAGGTTTCTCAGCGGGAGGCAACCCAACCTTAACCTACGAGCAGTACTTC. It encodes CASSQGFSAGGNPTLTYEQYF.

The chain employs TRBV19 and TRBJ2-2, with 14 bases lining up with TRBD2. After removal of 7 bases from V and 1 base from J, the junction contained 17 bases not matched to a gene. The CDR3 has 21 amino acids. Germline CDR1 and CDR2: LNHDA and SQIVND (reference sequence). CDR3: CASTARLGLAGVFKNTGELFF. CDR3 in DNA: TGTGCCAGTACCGCACGTTTGGGACTAGCGGGAGTTTTTAAGAACACCGGGGAGCTGTTTTTT.

Here the CDR3 DNA reads TGTGCCAGCAGCACCCAGACTAGCGGGAGCTCCTACGAGCAGTACTTC. This translates into CASSTQTSGSSYEQYF. The chain recombines TRBV9 with TRBJ2-7; 12 nucleotides match TRBD2. CDR1 and CDR2 (germline): SGDLS, YYNGEE. The CDR3 contains 16 residues. V dropped 4 bases and J dropped 0; count of bases not matched to a gene: 5.

This clone has more than one count but fewer than ten. The gene calls are TRBV11-2 and TRBJ2-7; 7 bases map to TRBD1. The V gene end was trimmed by 3 bases and the J gene end by 5 bases; junction bases not matched to a gene: 4. CDR1 and CDR2 from the germline V gene are SGHAT and FQNNGV. The CDR3 length is 13 residues. CDR3 protein: CASSLGQYHEQYF. Written as DNA, the CDR3 is TGTGCCAGCAGCTTGGGACAGTACCACGAGCAGTACTTC.

This clone appeared a few times. The chain carries TRBV5-6 and TRBJ2-7; 13 bases agree with TRBD2. Germline CDR1 reads SGHDT; CDR2 reads YYEEEE. Losses at the gene ends were 4 bases for V and 2 bases for J; bases not matched to a gene: 3. The length of the CDR3 is 15 residues. The CDR3 protein is CASSQGTSGTYEQYF. The CDR3 DNA reads as TGTGCCAGCAGCCAGGGGACTAGCGGGACCTACGAGCAGTACTTC. Full variable domain (outside the CDR3, taken from reference TRBV5-6 and TRBJ2-7): DAGVTQSPTHLIKTRGQQVTLRCSPKSGHDTVSWYQQALGQGPQFIFQYYEEEERQRGNFPDRFSGHQFPNYSSELNVNALLLGDSALYLCASSQGTSGTYEQYFGPGTRLTVT.

The genes are TRBV5-1 and TRBJ2-3; 8 nucleotides align to TRBD2. The V and J ends lost 6 bases and 2 bases, in that order; junction bases with no gene match: 5. The CDR3 is 14 amino acids. The germline V gene encodes CDR1 SGHRS and CDR2 YFSETQ. In nucleotides, the CDR3 is TGCGCCAGCACTACTAGCGGATACACAGATACGCAGTATTTT. This sequence encodes CASTTSGYTDTQYF. Variable domain in full (rest from reference TRBV5-1 and TRBJ2-3): KAGVTQTPRYLIKTRGQQVTLSCSPISGHRSVSWYQQTPGQGLQFLFEYFSETQRNKGNFPGRFSGRQFSNSRSEMNVSTLELGDSALYLCASTTSGYTDTQYFGPGTRLTVL.

This clone was seen just once. This chain uses TRBV7-6 with TRBJ2-7, with 12 bases aligning to TRBD2. Germline V gene lookup returns CDR1 SGHVS and CDR2 FNYEAQ. The CDR3 loop spans 15 amino acids. Germline trimming cut 4 bases from V and 6 bases from J; bases unmatched to any gene: 7. Here the CDR3 DNA reads TGTGCCAGCAGCTCGGAGCGACTAGCGGGAGCCGAGCAGTACTTC. The encoded protein is CASSSERLAGAEQYF. Full variable domain (outside the CDR3, taken from reference TRBV7-6 and TRBJ2-7): GAGVSQSPRYKVTKRGQDVALRCDPISGHVSLYWYRQALGQGPEFLTYFNYEAQQDKSGLPNDRFSAERPEGSISTLTIQRTEQRDSAMYRCASSSERLAGAEQYFGPGTRLTVT.

This clone was picked up one time. The V and J genes are TRBV9 and TRBJ1-1; tentatively, D is TRBD1 (5 bases). Germline V gene data show CDR1 as SGDLS and CDR2 as YYNGEE. Trimming took off 1 base at V and 1 base at J, with 8 bases between the two ends. The CDR3 totals 14 residues. CDR3 sequence (DNA): TGTGCCAGCAGCGTATATCAGGGGAACACTGAAGCTTTCTTT. As protein: CASSVYQGNTEAFF.

The chain employs TRBV7-2 and TRBJ2-1, with 11 positions matching TRBD2. Trimming removed 1 base from V and 7 bases from J; junction bases left unmatched: 3. The CDR3 contains 15 residues. The germline gives CDR1 SGHTA, CDR2 FQGNSA. The DNA for the CDR3 is TGTGCCAGCAGCTTAGTTACTAGCGGGGGAAATGAGCAGTTCTTC. Its protein is CASSLVTSGGNEQFF.

The rearrangement joins TRBV9 to TRBJ1-2, with D tentatively TRBD1 (5 bases). From germline, CDR1 is SGDLS and CDR2 YYNGEE. The CDR3 is made up of 14 amino acids. Trimming removed 0 bases at V and 4 bases at J, with 10 bases between. CDR3 nucleotide sequence: TGTGCCAGCAGCGTAGCCGGGGGACCCTATGGCTACACCTTC. Amino acid sequence: CASSVAGGPYGYTF.

The rearrangement uses TRBV7-9 and TRBJ2-1; 7 bases map to TRBD2. The germline V gene encodes CDR1 SEHNR and CDR2 FQNEAQ (reference sequence). The J segment lost 7 bases and the V segment lost 6 bases, leaving 3 bases of the junction unmatched. The CDR3 has 12 amino acids. CDR3 in amino acids: CASRLGGNEQFF. The CDR3 nucleotides are TGTGCCAGCAGGTTGGGAGGGAATGAGCAGTTCTTC.

V and J are TRBV29-1 and TRBJ1-2; 11 nucleotides line up with TRBD1. The V gene's germline CDR1 is SQVTM and CDR2 ANQGSEA. Trimming cost V 7 bases and J 8 bases; bases outside gene matches: 12. There are 14 residues in the CDR3. In nucleotides, the CDR3 is TGCAGCGCAGAAAGGGACAGGGGGACGGGGGGCTACACCTTC. Translated, it gives CSAERDRGTGGYTF.

This rearrangement joins TRBV6-5 to TRBJ1-3; TRBD1 aligns across 9 bases. This CDR3 has 16 amino acids. V lost 0 bases to trimming and J lost 4 bases; unmatched junction nucleotides: 4. Germline CDR1 is MNHEY and CDR2 is SVGAGI. CDR3 bases: TGTGCCAGCAGTTACTCGGACAGGGGTTCCGGAAACACCATATATTTT. This encodes CASSYSDRGSGNTIYF.

This clone was counted many times. V is TRBV29-1 and J is TRBJ1-1, with 7 nucleotides matching TRBD1. Germline CDR1 and CDR2: SQVTM and ANQGSEA. The CDR3 is 14 residues long. J gave up 7 bases and V 4 bases, and 12 bases lay outside the gene matches. DNA of the CDR3: TGCAGCGTTGGTGGGCTTGGACAGGCCTTTGAAGCTTTCTTT. It yields the protein CSVGGLGQAFEAFF.

J is TRBJ2-1 and V is TRBV11-3, with D uncertain. The CDR3 has 14 amino acids. Germline CDR1 is SGHNT and CDR2 is YENEEA. V lost 1 base, J lost 6 bases, and 10 bases lay in between. In DNA, the CDR3 is TGTGCCAGCAGCTTAGTCCGCCAAGCCAATGAGCAGTTCTTC. Translated: CASSLVRQANEQFF.

V gene TRBV27 combines with J gene TRBJ1-2; 8 nucleotides align to TRBD1. The CDR3 extends over 15 amino acids. Germline V gene data show CDR1 as MNHEY and CDR2 as SMNVEV (reference sequence). V shed 8 bases, J shed 3 bases, and the junction held 11 bases outside the gene matches. Here the CDR3 DNA reads TGTGCCAGCGGTTGGGGGACAGGAGACTACTATGGCTACACCTTC. Amino acid sequence: CASGWGTGDYYGYTF.

The J gene is TRBJ2-2, the V gene TRBV7-8; a weak D match, TRBD1 (6 bases). CDR1 is SGHVS, CDR2 FQNEAQ, per germline. Between the trimmed V and J ends, which lost 5 bases and 4 bases, there was a span of 14 bases. The CDR3 is 15 residues long. The CDR3 is CASSLQGPSTGELFF. In nucleotides, the CDR3 is TGTGCCAGCAGCCTACAGGGCCCCAGCACCGGGGAGCTGTTTTTT.

J is TRBJ2-3 and V is TRBV5-1; the match to TRBD2 covers 12 bases. Germline V gene sequence: CDR1 SGHRS, CDR2 YFSETQ. This CDR3 comprises 17 residues. Unmatched junction bases numbered 9, after V lost 4 bases and J lost 3 bases. The CDR3, as DNA: TGCGCCAGCAGCCCGGAGGCTAGCGGGAGGGCGACAGATACGCAGTATTTT. Residues: CASSPEASGRATDTQYF.